Presented here are 13 T cell receptor beta chains from one specimen sequenced in a study of blood T cells in healthy people across ages. PCR was performed a second time for about 6 to 11 cycles using a sample-barcoded 5' primer and a J-beta primer mix. Via MiXCR, TCRdb re-called the 5' RACE reads, giving one row per CDR3 protein. The sample has some 670,000 distinct CDR3 sequences; under 65% are singletons. Sequencing was carried out using blood. The receptor source for this set is a woman aged 80 or over in good health.

This clonotype was observed many times. V and J are TRBV20-1 and TRBJ2-5; TRBD2 matches 7 bases. Germline values: CDR1 DFQATT, CDR2 SNEGSKA (reference sequence). CDR3 length equals 14 residues. After removal of 5 bases from V and 2 bases from J, the junction contained 8 bases not matched to a gene. CDR3 loop: CSAVTQREQETQYF. DNA for the CDR3: TGCAGTGCTGTGACCCAGCGGGAACAAGAGACCCAGTACTTC.

This clonotype showed up many times. The rearrangement joins TRBV5-1 to TRBJ2-7; D not certain. CDR1 and CDR2 from the germline V gene are SGHRS and YFSETQ. Trimming cost V 3 bases and J 6 bases, with 28 bases left between them. The CDR3 has 18 amino acids. The CDR3 sequence: CASSSKPVSYQTTGEQYF. Here the CDR3 DNA reads TGCGCCAGCAGCTCCAAACCAGTGTCATACCAGACCACGGGCGAGCAGTACTTC.

V and J are TRBV5-1 and TRBJ1-2; the match to TRBD1 covers 7 bases. The CDR3 consists of 13 residues. The junction had 5 bases not matched to a gene; V was cut back by 6 bases and J by 3 bases. Germline V gene lookup returns CDR1 SGHRS and CDR2 YFSETQ. The CDR3 DNA follows: TGCGCCAGCACCATTACAGGGGACTATGGCTACACCTTC. Protein sequence: CASTITGDYGYTF. The full variable domain, rest sourced from reference TRBV5-1 and TRBJ1-2, is KAGVTQTPRYLIKTRGQQVTLSCSPISGHRSVSWYQQTPGQGLQFLFEYFSETQRNKGNFPGRFSGRQFSNSRSEMNVSTLELGDSALYLCASTITGDYGYTFGSGTRLTVV.

The genes are TRBV3-1 and TRBJ1-3; D remains ambiguous. This CDR3 region has 17 residues. With 0 bases removed from V and 0 bases from J, the gap between germline ends came to 12 bases. Germline V lookup: CDR1 LGHDT, CDR2 YNNKEL (reference sequence). Here the CDR3 DNA reads TGTGCCAGCAGCCAAGATTTTTCGAGGCTCTCTGGAAACACCATATATTTT. It codes for CASSQDFSRLSGNTIYF.

The gene calls are TRBV12-3 or TRBV12-4 and TRBJ1-1, with 8 bases lining up with TRBD1. After removal of 6 bases from V and 3 bases from J, the junction contained 6 bases not matched to a gene. This CDR3 contains 14 residues. CDR3: CASSDRGYDTEAFF. CDR3 nucleotides: TGTGCCAGCAGCGACAGGGGTTATGACACTGAAGCTTTCTTT.

This clonotype was observed at least ten times. The chain has TRBV27 and TRBJ1-6, with 9 positions matching TRBD1. V shed 5 bases and J 0 bases; nucleotides not matched to a gene: 5. CDR3 size: 17 residues. Germline assignment: CDR1 MNHEY and CDR2 SMNVEV (reference sequence). The CDR3 reads CASSPGQGSSYNSPLHF. Written as DNA, the CDR3 is TGTGCCAGCAGTCCGGGACAGGGAAGCTCCTATAATTCACCCCTCCACTTT.

This clonotype was seen many times. This chain uses TRBV6-6 with TRBJ1-3; a possible D gene is TRBD1 (5 bases). Germline loops: CDR1 MNHNY, CDR2 SVGAGI (reference sequence). CDR3 length equals 15 residues. V gave up 6 bases and J gave up 4 bases, with 16 bases separating them. The CDR3 sequence is CASSPRVFPGNTIYF. The CDR3 coding sequence is TGTGCCAGCAGCCCCAGGGTATTCCCCGGAAACACCATATATTTT.

This clonotype was seen a handful of times. The chain is built from TRBV28 and TRBJ1-2, with 8 bases identical to TRBD1. V shed 6 bases, J shed 4 bases, and the junction held 7 bases outside the gene matches. The CDR3 spans 14 residues. CDR1 is MDHEN, CDR2 SYDVKM, per germline. The CDR3 loop reads CASSNPQGVYGYTF. The CDR3 nucleotides are TGTGCCAGCAGCAACCCACAGGGGGTCTATGGCTACACCTTC.

This chain joins TRBV2 and TRBJ2-5; D gene unclear. The CDR3 contains 14 residues. Trimming shortened V by 5 bases and J by 5 bases, and 15 bases separated the two germline ends. Germline V CDR1 and CDR2: SNHLY, FYNNEI. The CDR3 region has the DNA TGTGCCAGCAGTAGTACGAGCTCCTCGGAGACCCAGTACTTC. Its protein is CASSSTSSSETQYF.

Written as DNA, the CDR3 is TGTGCCAGCAGCTTCTCCGGGAGTGCTCACGAGCAGTACTTC. The encoded protein is CASSFSGSAHEQYF. V gene TRBV7-9 combines with J gene TRBJ2-4; TRBD2 might be the D (6 bases). With the DNA end fitting TRBJ2-7 better, the J assignment may be wrong. Germline-derived CDR1 and CDR2 are SEHNR and FQNEAQ (reference sequence). This CDR3 spans 14 amino acids.

This clonotype was recorded at least ten times. V and J are TRBV7-2 and TRBJ1-2; TRBD1 matches at 7 bases. J gave up 6 bases and V 3 bases, and 7 bases lay outside the gene matches. Germline V gene sequence: CDR1 SGHTA, CDR2 FQGNSA. The CDR3 covers 14 residues. The CDR3 nucleotides read TGTGCCAGCAGCTTCACACAGGGGAGTCATGGCTACACCTTC. It translates to CASSFTQGSHGYTF.

A few counts support this clonotype. This chain uses TRBV5-1 with TRBJ2-1, with 11 bases matching TRBD2. The J call could be wrong; TRBJ2-7 is a better fit for the DNA end. Per the germline V gene, CDR1 is SGHRS and CDR2 is YFSETQ. The length of the CDR3 is 15 residues. The CDR3 region is CASRETSGTYNEQYF. The CDR3 DNA reads as TGCGCCAGCAGAGAGACTAGCGGGACCTACAATGAGCAGTACTTC.

This sequence joins TRBV28 and TRBJ2-3; 10 nucleotides align to TRBD2. CDR1 and CDR2 (germline): MDHEN, SYDVKM. Trimming took 1 base from V and 4 from J; bases not matched to a gene: 17. There are 20 residues in the CDR3. CDR3: CASSLFTGFGTSGISDTQYF. CDR3 DNA: TGTGCCAGCAGTTTATTTACCGGATTCGGAACTAGCGGGATTTCAGATACGCAGTATTTT. The full variable domain, in which reference TRBV28 and TRBJ2-3 provide the parts outside the CDR3, is DVKVTQSSRYLVKRTGEKVFLECVQDMDHENMFWYRQDPGLGLRLIYFSYDVKMKEKGDIPEGYSVSREKKERFSLILESASTNQTSMYLCASSLFTGFGTSGISDTQYFGPGTRLTVL.